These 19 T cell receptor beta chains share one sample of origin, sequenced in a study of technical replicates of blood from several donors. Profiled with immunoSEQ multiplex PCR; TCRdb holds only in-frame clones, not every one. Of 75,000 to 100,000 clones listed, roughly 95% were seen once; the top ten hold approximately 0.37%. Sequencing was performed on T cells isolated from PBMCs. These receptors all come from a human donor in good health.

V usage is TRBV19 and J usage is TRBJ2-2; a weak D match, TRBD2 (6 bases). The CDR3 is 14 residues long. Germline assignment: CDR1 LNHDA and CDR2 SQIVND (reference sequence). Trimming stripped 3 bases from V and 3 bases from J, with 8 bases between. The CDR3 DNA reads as TGTGCCAGTAGTATGCCGGGGGACACCGGGGAGCTGTTTTTT. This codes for CASSMPGDTGELFF.

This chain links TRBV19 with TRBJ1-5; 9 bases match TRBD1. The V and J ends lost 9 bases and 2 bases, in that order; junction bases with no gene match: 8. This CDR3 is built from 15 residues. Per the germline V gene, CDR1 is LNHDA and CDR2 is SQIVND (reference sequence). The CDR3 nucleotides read TGTGCCAGCCAGAGGGACAGGGAAGGCAATCAGCCCCAGCATTTT. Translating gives CASQRDREGNQPQHF.

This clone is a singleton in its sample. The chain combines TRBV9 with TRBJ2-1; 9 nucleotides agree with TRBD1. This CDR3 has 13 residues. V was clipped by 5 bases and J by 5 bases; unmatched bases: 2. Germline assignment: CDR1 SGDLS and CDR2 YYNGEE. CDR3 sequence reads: CASRGQGNNEQFF. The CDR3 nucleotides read TGTGCCAGCAGGGGACAGGGTAACAATGAGCAGTTCTTC.

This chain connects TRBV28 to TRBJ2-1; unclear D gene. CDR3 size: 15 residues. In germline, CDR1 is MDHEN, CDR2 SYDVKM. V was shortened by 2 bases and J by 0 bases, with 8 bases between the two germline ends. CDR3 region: CASSLAPSSYNEQFF. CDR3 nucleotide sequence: TGTGCCAGCAGTTTAGCACCCAGCTCCTACAATGAGCAGTTCTTC. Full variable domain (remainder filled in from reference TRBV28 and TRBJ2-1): DVKVTQSSRYLVKRTGEKVFLECVQDMDHENMFWYRQDPGLGLRLIYFSYDVKMKEKGDIPEGYSVSREKKERFSLILESASTNQTSMYLCASSLAPSSYNEQFFGPGTRLTVL.

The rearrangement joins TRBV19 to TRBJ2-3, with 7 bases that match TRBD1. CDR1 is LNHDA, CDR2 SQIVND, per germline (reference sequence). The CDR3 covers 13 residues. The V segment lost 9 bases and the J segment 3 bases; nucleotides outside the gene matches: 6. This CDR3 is CASTRDRTDTQYF. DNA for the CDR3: TGTGCCAGCACCCGGGACAGAACAGATACGCAGTATTTT.

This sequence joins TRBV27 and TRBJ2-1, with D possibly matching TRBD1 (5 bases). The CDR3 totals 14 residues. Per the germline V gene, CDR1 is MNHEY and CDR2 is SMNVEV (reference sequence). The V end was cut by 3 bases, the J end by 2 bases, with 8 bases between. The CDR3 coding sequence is TGTGCCAGCAGTTTCCGACAGACCTACAATGAGCAGTTCTTC. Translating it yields CASSFRQTYNEQFF.

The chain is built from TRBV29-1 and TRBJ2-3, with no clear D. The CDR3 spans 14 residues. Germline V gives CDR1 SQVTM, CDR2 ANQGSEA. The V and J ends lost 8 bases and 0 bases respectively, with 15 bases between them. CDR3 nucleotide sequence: TGCAGCCACGAGCCCGACTGGAGCACAGATACGCAGTATTTT. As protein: CSHEPDWSTDTQYF.

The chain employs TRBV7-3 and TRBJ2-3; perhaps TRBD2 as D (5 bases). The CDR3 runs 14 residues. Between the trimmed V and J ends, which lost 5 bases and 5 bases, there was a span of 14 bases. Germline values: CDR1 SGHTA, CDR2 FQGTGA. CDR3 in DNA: TGTGCCAGCAGCCGGACCGCACGGGGAGATACGCAGTATTTT. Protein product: CASSRTARGDTQYF.

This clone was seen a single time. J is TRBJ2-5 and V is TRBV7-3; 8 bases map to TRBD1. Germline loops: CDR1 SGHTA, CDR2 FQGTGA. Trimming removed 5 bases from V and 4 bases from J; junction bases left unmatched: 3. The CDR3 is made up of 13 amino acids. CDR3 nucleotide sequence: TGTGCCAGCAGCCTCGGACAGGGAGAGACCCAGTACTTC. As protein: CASSLGQGETQYF.

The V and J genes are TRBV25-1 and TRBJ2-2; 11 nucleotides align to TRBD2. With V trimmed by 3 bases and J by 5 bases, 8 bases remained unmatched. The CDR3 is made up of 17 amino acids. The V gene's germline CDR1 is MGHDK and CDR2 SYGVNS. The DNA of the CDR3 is TGTGCCAGCAGTGAGCCTAGCGGGAGGCTGGGGACCGGGGAGCTGTTTTTT. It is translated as CASSEPSGRLGTGELFF.

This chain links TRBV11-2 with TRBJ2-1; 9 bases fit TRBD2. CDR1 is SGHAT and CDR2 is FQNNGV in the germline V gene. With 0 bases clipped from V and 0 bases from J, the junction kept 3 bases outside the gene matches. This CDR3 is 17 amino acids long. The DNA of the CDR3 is TGTGCCAGCAGCTTAGAATCGGGACTAGCCTCCTACAATGAGCAGTTCTTC. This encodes CASSLESGLASYNEQFF.

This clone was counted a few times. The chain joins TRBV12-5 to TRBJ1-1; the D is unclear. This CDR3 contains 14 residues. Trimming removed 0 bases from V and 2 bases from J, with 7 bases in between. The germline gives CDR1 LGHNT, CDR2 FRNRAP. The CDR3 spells CASGLVPGNTEAFF. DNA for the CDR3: TGTGCTAGTGGTTTGGTACCGGGTAACACTGAAGCTTTCTTT.

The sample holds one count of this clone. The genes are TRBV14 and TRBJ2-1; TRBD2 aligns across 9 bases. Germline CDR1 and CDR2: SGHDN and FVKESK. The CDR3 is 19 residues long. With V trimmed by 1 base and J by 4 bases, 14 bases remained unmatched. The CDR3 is CASSQVPFEGLALYNEQFF. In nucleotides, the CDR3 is TGTGCCAGCAGCCAAGTACCTTTCGAAGGACTAGCGCTTTACAATGAGCAGTTCTTC.

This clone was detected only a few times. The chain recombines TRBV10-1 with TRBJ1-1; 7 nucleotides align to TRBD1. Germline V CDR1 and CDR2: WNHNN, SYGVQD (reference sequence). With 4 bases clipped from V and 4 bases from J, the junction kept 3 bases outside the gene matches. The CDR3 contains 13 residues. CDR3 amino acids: CASSGPGGTEAFF. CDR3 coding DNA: TGCGCCAGCAGTGGCCCAGGGGGCACTGAAGCTTTCTTT.

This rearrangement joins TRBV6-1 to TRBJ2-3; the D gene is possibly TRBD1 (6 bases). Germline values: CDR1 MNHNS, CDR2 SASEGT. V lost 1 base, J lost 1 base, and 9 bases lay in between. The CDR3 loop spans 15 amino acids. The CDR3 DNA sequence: TGTGCCAGCAGTGAAGTCTACAGGGGCACAGATACGCAGTATTTT. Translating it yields CASSEVYRGTDTQYF.

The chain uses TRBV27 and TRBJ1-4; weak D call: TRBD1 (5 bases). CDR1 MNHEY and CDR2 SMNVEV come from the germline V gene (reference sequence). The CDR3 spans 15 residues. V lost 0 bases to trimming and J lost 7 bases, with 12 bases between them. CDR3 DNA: TGTGCCAGCAGTTTATCCAGGGTGGACGGTGAAAAACTGTTTTTT. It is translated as CASSLSRVDGEKLFF.

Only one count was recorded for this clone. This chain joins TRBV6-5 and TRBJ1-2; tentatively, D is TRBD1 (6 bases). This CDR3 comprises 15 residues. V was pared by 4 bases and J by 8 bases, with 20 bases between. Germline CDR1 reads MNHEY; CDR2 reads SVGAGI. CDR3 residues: CASSLKQGSLDGYTF. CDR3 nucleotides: TGTGCCAGCAGTTTGAAGCAGGGGTCCCTAGACGGCTACACCTTC.

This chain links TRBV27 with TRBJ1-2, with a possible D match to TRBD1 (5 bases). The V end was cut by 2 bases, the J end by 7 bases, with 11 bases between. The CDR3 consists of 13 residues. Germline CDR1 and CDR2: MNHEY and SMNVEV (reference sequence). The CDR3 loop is CASSLSGGGGYTF. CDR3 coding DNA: TGTGCCAGCAGTTTAAGTGGGGGGGGTGGCTACACCTTC.

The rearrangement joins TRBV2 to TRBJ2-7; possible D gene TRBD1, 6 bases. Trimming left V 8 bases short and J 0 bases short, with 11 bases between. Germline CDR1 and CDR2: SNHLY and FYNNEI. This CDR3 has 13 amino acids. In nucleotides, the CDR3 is TGTGCCAGCGTCCGGGACACCTCCTACGAGCAGTACTTC. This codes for CASVRDTSYEQYF.